These 20 T cell receptor beta chains came from one sample sequenced in a study of blood T cell repertoires in COVID-19. Sequencing used immunoSEQ multiplex PCR; TCRdb keeps in-frame clones, though not all of them. This table holds roughly 200,000 clones, around 85% found once. Material: PBMCs or T cells enriched from blood (not recorded which). These receptors all come from a woman aged 50 to 60 in a cohort exposed to, infected with or recovered from COVID-19 (not recorded which).

V is TRBV4-3 and J is TRBJ2-7; tentatively, D is TRBD1 (5 bases). The CDR3 contains 15 residues. Germline V gives CDR1 LGHNA, CDR2 YSLEER. The V and J ends lost 3 bases and 0 bases respectively, with 12 bases between them. CDR3 loop: CASSHGHLSSYEQYF. CDR3 sequence (DNA): TGCGCCAGCAGCCATGGACACCTTAGCTCCTACGAGCAGTACTTC.

V and J are TRBV5-1 and TRBJ2-5; possibly TRBD2 for D (7 bases). The V end lost 0 bases, the J end lost 4 bases, and 16 bases lay between the germline ends. The CDR3 has 16 residues. Germline assignment: CDR1 SGHRS and CDR2 YFSETQ. CDR3 region: CASSLADTGRGETQYF. CDR3 DNA: TGCGCCAGCAGCTTGGCTGACACAGGGAGGGGAGAGACCCAGTACTTC.

The V call is TRBV3-1 (or the pseudogene TRBV3-2), the J call TRBJ2-1, with TRBD2 identical over 11 bases. V gave up 0 bases and J gave up 7 bases; unmatched junction bases: 5. The CDR3 totals 16 residues. Germline V gene lookup returns CDR1 LGHDT and CDR2 YNNKEL (reference sequence). This chain's CDR3 is CASSQDTSGGRNEQFF. The CDR3 DNA sequence: TGTGCCAGCAGCCAAGATACTAGCGGGGGACGTAATGAGCAGTTCTTC.

CDR3 sequence (DNA): TGTGCCAGCAGTTACTGGGGCGGAGAGCAGTTCTTC. Residues: CASSYWGGEQFF. The chain couples TRBV6-5 to TRBJ2-1; possible D gene TRBD1, 5 bases. The CDR3 spans 12 residues. The germline V gene encodes CDR1 MNHEY and CDR2 SVGAGI. V was trimmed by 1 base and J by 10 bases, leaving 8 bases between them.

This clone appeared a few times. The chain employs TRBV7-9 and TRBJ1-2; the match to TRBD1 covers 7 bases. Trimming at V came to 4 bases and at J to 4 bases, leaving 15 bases not matched to a gene. The CDR3 has 17 residues. The germline CDR1 and CDR2 sequences are SEHNR and FQNEAQ (reference sequence). CDR3 region: CASSSDSPSGQSYGYTF. The CDR3 DNA follows: TGTGCCAGCAGCTCTGACTCTCCCTCGGGACAGAGCTATGGCTACACCTTC.

This rearrangement joins TRBV19 to TRBJ2-4; unclear D gene. This CDR3 region has 17 residues. Germline CDR1 is LNHDA and CDR2 is SQIVND (reference sequence). V was pared by 4 bases and J by 0 bases, with 16 bases between. The CDR3 sequence: CASSTPQRHLAKNIQYF. The CDR3 DNA follows: TGTGCCAGTAGTACGCCACAGAGACATTTAGCCAAAAACATTCAGTACTTC.

CDR3 amino acids: CSGDHRGEDEQFF. CDR3 coding DNA: TGCAGCGGGGACCACAGGGGTGAGGATGAGCAGTTCTTC. The V and J genes are TRBV29-1 and TRBJ2-1; 7 nucleotides align to TRBD1. CDR1 and CDR2 from the germline V gene are SQVTM and ANQGSEA. The CDR3 has 13 residues. The ends lost 7 bases at V and 8 bases at J; junction bases unmatched: 11.

V usage is TRBV18 and J usage is TRBJ1-4; D is ambiguous. The ends were cut back, 5 bases at V and 7 bases at J, with 8 bases in the middle. Germline V gene lookup returns CDR1 KGHSH and CDR2 LQKENI. The CDR3 totals 12 residues. The CDR3: CASSNSGEKLFF. The CDR3 DNA reads as TGTGCCAGCTCAAACAGTGGTGAAAAACTGTTTTTT. Combining the CDR3 with reference TRBV18 and TRBJ1-4 gives the whole variable domain NAGVMQNPRHLVRRRGQEARLRCSPMKGHSHVYWYRQLPEEGLKFMVYLQKENIIDESGMPKERFSAEFPKEGPSILRIQQVVRGDSAAYFCASSNSGEKLFFGSGTQLSVL.

The V gene is TRBV11-2, the J gene TRBJ1-1; 10 bases map to TRBD1. Unmatched junction bases numbered 11, after V lost 4 bases and J lost 0 bases. Germline CDR1 is SGHAT and CDR2 is FQNNGV. The CDR3 runs 18 residues. CDR3 protein: CASSSPPGQGILNTEAFF. As DNA, the CDR3 is TGTGCCAGCAGCTCACCACCGGGACAGGGGATCCTGAACACTGAAGCTTTCTTT. The variable domain in full, completed from reference TRBV11-2 and TRBJ1-1, reads EAGVAQSPRYKIIEKRQSVAFWCNPISGHATLYWYQQILGQGPKLLIQFQNNGVVDDSQLPKDRFSAERLKGVDSTLKIQPAKLEDSAVYLCASSSPPGQGILNTEAFFGQGTRLTVV.

The chain has TRBV19 and TRBJ1-1; D is perhaps TRBD1 (6 bases). The CDR3 length is 15 residues. Per the germline V gene, CDR1 is LNHDA and CDR2 is SQIVND (reference sequence). Trimming took off 1 base at V and 11 bases at J, with 20 bases between the two ends. CDR3 protein: CASSIAPGARLWAFF. CDR3 DNA: TGTGCCAGTAGTATAGCCCCAGGGGCGCGCCTATGGGCTTTCTTT.

In this sample, this clone turned up once. CDR3 bases: TGTGCCAGCAGCTCTACCTCACGACAGGGGTTGGTGGGCTACACCTTC. Protein: CASSSTSRQGLVGYTF. The chain has TRBV7-9 and TRBJ1-2; 8 bases match TRBD1. This CDR3 has 16 residues. Per the germline V gene, CDR1 is SEHNR and CDR2 is FQNEAQ (reference sequence). J was trimmed by 8 bases and V by 4 bases; bases with no gene match: 15.

This clone occurred once. This rearrangement joins TRBV6-5 to TRBJ1-5, with TRBD1 identical over 8 bases. Unmatched junction bases numbered 8, after V lost 8 bases and J lost 5 bases. The CDR3 length is 14 residues. In germline, CDR1 is MNHEY, CDR2 SVGAGI. CDR3 in DNA: TGTGCCAGCGGGATCAGGGGGCGGGATCAGCCCCAGCATTTT. Amino acids: CASGIRGRDQPQHF.

The rearrangement links TRBV9 to TRBJ2-2, with a weak D call TRBD2 (6 bases). In germline, CDR1 is SGDLS, CDR2 YYNGEE. The CDR3 is 17 residues long. V lost 0 bases to trimming and J lost 9 bases, with 21 bases between them. Written as DNA, the CDR3 is TGTGCCAGCAGCGTAGACGTGGGGGGTCCGGTGGACCGGGAGCTGTTTTTT. Its protein product is CASSVDVGGPVDRELFF.

The chain joins TRBV18 to TRBJ2-7; D gene uncertain. The CDR3 extends over 14 amino acids. With 2 bases removed from V and 3 bases from J, the gap between germline ends came to 11 bases. The germline gives CDR1 KGHSH, CDR2 LQKENI. CDR3 in DNA: TGTGCCAGCTCACCAGAAGTATCGGGCTACGAGCAGTACTTC. Its protein is CASSPEVSGYEQYF.

The V call is TRBV28, the J call TRBJ2-5; tentative D call: TRBD2 (6 bases). This CDR3 has 14 amino acids. Trimming pared 6 bases from V and 4 bases from J, leaving 15 bases between. Per the germline V gene, CDR1 is MDHEN and CDR2 is SYDVKM. The CDR3 is CASSPPGGGETQYF. The CDR3 coding sequence is TGTGCCAGCAGCCCCCCCGGGGGTGGAGAGACCCAGTACTTC.

The chain combines TRBV6-5 with TRBJ1-6, with TRBD1 matching over 7 bases. This CDR3 region has 14 residues. V was clipped by 1 base and J by 10 bases; unmatched bases: 4. Germline values: CDR1 MNHEY, CDR2 SVGAGI. CDR3 protein: CASSYYHRGSPLHF. In DNA form, the CDR3 reads TGTGCCAGCAGTTACTATCACAGGGGATCACCCCTCCACTTT.

This clone was counted a single time. The chain carries TRBV15 and TRBJ1-1; 8 bases are shared with TRBD1. The trim removed 3 bases at V and 5 bases at J, leaving 2 bases unmatched. Germline CDR1 is LNHNV and CDR2 is YYDKDF (reference sequence). This CDR3 has 13 residues. The CDR3, as DNA: TGTGCCACCAGCAGTGACAGGGGTACTGAAGCTTTCTTT. This codes for CATSSDRGTEAFF.

The chain has TRBV5-1 and TRBJ2-3; D not resolved. Germline loops: CDR1 SGHRS, CDR2 YFSETQ. The CDR3 is 16 amino acids. V lost 4 bases to trimming and J lost 2 bases, with 17 bases between them. Here the CDR3 DNA reads TGCGCCAGCAGCCCCCGAGATATAATATACACAGATACGCAGTATTTT. Protein sequence: CASSPRDIIYTDTQYF.

This clone appeared a single time. V gene TRBV11-2 combines with J gene TRBJ1-1; 8 nucleotides align to TRBD1. J was trimmed by 4 bases and V by 5 bases; bases with no gene match: 3. CDR1 SGHAT and CDR2 FQNNGV come from the germline V gene. The CDR3 length is 13 residues. CDR3 region: CASSSDRGTEAFF. CDR3 DNA: TGTGCCAGCAGCAGTGACAGGGGCACTGAAGCTTTCTTT.

The J gene is TRBJ2-7, the V gene TRBV7-8, with TRBD1 identical over 10 bases. V was clipped by 5 bases and J by 7 bases; unmatched bases: 11. Germline V gives CDR1 SGHVS, CDR2 FQNEAQ. This CDR3 comprises 15 residues. CDR3 DNA sequence: TGTGCCAGCAGCGTATCCGGGACAGGGGACTTGGAGCAGTACTTC. It yields the protein CASSVSGTGDLEQYF.